Included here is one T cell receptor (beta chain) sequence, with context. The record originates from a study of blood T cell repertoires in COVID-19. Study context: Acute and convalescent COVID-19 samples came from the United States, Italy and Spain. PBMCs, B-cell-depleted T cells, or T cells provided the cDNA or gDNA that made up the material.

Per the original methods: Quantification of nucleated cells was approximated via reference gene primer amplification. Clones were sequenced by immunoSEQ multiplex PCR, and TCRdb holds only the in-frame ones, with some missing. V and J calls and clone size are as listed in that table; D and trimming were resolved from the DNA. The data hold more than 100,000 clones, with approximately 81% observed a single time. Sequencing was performed on peripheral blood. The TCR was taken from a man in his 60s with acute or convalescent COVID-19.

CDR3 coding DNA: TGCAGTGCTAGTTTGGGCGGGAGGGGGATCGGTACGCAGTATTTT. Protein sequence: CSASLGGRGIGTQYF. The J gene is TRBJ2-3, the V gene TRBV20-1, with 9 nucleotides matching TRBD2. Germline V gene data show CDR1 as DFQATT and CDR2 as SNEGSKA (reference sequence). The CDR3 runs 15 residues. J was trimmed by 8 bases and V by 3 bases; bases with no gene match: 12.